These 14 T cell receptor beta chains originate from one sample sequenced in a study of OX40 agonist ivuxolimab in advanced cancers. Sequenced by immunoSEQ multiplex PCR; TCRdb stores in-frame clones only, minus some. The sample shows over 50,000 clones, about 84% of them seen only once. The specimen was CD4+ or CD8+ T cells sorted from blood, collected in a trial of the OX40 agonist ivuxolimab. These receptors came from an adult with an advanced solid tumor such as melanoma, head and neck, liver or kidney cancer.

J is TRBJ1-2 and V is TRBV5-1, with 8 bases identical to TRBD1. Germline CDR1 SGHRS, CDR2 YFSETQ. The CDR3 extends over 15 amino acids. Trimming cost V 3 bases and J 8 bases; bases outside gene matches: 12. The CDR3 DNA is TGCGCCAGCAGCTGGGGACAGGTGGGGGATTTCGGCTACACCTTC. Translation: CASSWGQVGDFGYTF.

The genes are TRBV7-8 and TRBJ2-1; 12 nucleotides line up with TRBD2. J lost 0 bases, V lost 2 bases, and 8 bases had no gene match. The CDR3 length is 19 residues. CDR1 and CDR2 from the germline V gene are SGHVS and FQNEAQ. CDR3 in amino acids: CASSLRTSGAYRSYNEQFF. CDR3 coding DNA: TGTGCCAGCAGCTTACGGACTAGCGGGGCCTACCGCTCCTACAATGAGCAGTTCTTC.

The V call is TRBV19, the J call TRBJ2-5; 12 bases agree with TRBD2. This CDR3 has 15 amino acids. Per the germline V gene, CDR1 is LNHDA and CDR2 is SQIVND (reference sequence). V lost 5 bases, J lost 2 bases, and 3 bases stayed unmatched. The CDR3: CASSVGTSGQETQYF. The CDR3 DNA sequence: TGTGCCAGTAGTGTCGGGACTAGCGGGCAAGAGACCCAGTACTTC.

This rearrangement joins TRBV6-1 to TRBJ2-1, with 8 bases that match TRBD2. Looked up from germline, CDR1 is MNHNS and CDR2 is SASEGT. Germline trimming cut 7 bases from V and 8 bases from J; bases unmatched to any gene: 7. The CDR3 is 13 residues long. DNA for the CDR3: TGTGCCAGCACCCGGGGGGGCGGGGATGAGCAGTTCTTC. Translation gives CASTRGGGDEQFF.

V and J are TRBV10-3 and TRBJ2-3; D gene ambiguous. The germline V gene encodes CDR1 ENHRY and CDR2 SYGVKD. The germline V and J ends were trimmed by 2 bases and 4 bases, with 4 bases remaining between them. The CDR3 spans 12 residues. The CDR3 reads CAISEQSDTQYF. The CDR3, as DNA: TGTGCCATCAGTGAGCAATCAGATACGCAGTATTTT.

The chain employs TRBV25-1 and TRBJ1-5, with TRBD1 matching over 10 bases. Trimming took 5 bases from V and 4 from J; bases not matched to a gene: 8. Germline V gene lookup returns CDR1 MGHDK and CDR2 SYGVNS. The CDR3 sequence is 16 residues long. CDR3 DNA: TGTGCCAGCAGTCCCTCTGACAGGGGGCGAAATCAGCCCCAGCATTTT. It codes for CASSPSDRGRNQPQHF.

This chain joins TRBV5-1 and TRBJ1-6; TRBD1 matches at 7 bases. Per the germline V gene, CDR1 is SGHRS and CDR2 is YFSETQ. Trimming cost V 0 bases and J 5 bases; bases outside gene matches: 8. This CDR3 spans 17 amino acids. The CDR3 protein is CASSLEFRGPDNSPLHF. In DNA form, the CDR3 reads TGCGCCAGCAGCTTGGAATTTAGGGGGCCGGATAATTCACCCCTCCACTTT.

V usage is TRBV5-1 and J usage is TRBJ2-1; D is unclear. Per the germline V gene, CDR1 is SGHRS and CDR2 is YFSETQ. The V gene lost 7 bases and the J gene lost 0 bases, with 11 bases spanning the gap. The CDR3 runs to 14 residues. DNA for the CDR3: TGCGCCAGCGGAGATCCGGGCTCCTACAATGAGCAGTTCTTC. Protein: CASGDPGSYNEQFF.

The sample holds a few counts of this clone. CDR3 nucleotides: TGTGCCAGTAGTACATCGACAGGTTCGTTAGGAAACATTCAGTACTTC. It codes for CASSTSTGSLGNIQYF. The genes are TRBV19 and TRBJ2-4; the D gene is possibly TRBD1 (6 bases). CDR1 is LNHDA, CDR2 SQIVND, per germline (reference sequence). Trimming left V 4 bases short and J 6 bases short, with 19 bases between. The CDR3 covers 16 residues. The full variable domain, completed using reference TRBV19 and TRBJ2-4, is DGGITQSPKYLFRKEGQNVTLSCEQNLNHDAMYWYRQDPGQGLRLIYYSQIVNDFQKGDIAEGYSVSREKKESFPLTVTSAQKNPTAFYLCASSTSTGSLGNIQYFGAGTRLSVL.

The CDR3 spells CASSFTGGHATNEKLFF. CDR3 nucleotide sequence: TGTGCCAGCAGTTTCACAGGGGGACATGCAACTAATGAAAAACTGTTTTTT. This sequence joins TRBV7-6 and TRBJ1-4; TRBD1 aligns across 8 bases. Germline V gene lookup returns CDR1 SGHVS and CDR2 FNYEAQ. This CDR3 region has 17 residues. Unmatched junction bases numbered 9, after V lost 6 bases and J lost 0 bases.

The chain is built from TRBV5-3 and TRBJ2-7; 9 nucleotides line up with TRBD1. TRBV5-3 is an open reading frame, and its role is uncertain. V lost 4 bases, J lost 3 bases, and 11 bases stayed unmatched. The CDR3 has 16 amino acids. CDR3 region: CARSQDRDREFYEQYF. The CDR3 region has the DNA TGTGCCAGAAGCCAAGACCGGGACAGGGAATTCTACGAGCAGTACTTC.

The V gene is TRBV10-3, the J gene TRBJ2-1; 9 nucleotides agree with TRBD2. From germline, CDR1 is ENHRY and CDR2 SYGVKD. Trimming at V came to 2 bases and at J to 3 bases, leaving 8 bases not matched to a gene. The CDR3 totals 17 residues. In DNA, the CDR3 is TGTGCCATCAGTGAGCGAGCTCCTAGCGGGGTCTACAATGAGCAGTTCTTC. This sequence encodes CAISERAPSGVYNEQFF.

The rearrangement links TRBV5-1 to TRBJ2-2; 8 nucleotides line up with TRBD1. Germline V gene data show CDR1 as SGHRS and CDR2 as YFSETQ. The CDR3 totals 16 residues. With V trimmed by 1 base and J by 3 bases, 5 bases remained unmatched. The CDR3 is CASSLSDREDTGELFF. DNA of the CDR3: TGCGCCAGCAGCTTGTCGGACAGGGAAGACACCGGGGAGCTGTTTTTT.

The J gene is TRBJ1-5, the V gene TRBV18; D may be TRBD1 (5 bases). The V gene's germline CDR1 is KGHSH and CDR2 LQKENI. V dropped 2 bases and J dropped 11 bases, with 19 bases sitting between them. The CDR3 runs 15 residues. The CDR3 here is CASSPRETGPSAQHF. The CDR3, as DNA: TGTGCCAGCTCACCAAGGGAGACGGGGCCCTCGGCCCAGCATTTT.